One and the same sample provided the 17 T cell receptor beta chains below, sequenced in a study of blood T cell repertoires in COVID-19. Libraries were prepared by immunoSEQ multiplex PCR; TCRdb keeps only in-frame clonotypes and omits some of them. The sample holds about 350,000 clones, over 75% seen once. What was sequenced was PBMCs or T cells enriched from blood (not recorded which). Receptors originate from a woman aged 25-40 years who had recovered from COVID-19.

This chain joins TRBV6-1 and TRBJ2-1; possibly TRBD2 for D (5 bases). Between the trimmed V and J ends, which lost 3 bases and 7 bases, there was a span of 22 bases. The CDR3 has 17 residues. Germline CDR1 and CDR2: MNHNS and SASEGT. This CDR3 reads CASSERPLASMLNEQFF. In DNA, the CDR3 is TGTGCCAGCAGTGAGCGCCCTCTAGCATCGATGCTGAATGAGCAGTTCTTC.

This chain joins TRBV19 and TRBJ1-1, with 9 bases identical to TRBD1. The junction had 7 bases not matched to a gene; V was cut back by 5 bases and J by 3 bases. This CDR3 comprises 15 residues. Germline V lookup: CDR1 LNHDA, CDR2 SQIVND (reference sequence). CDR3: CASSFGTGSYTEAFF. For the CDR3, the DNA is TGTGCCAGTAGTTTTGGGACAGGGAGCTACACTGAAGCTTTCTTT.

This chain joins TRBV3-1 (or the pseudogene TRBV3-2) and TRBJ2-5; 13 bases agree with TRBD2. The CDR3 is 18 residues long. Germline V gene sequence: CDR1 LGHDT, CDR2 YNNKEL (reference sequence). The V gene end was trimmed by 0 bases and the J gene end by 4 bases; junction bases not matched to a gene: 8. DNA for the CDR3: TGTGCCAGCAGCCAAGATAGGAGGACTAGCGGGAGAGGAGAGACCCAGTACTTC. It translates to CASSQDRRTSGRGETQYF.

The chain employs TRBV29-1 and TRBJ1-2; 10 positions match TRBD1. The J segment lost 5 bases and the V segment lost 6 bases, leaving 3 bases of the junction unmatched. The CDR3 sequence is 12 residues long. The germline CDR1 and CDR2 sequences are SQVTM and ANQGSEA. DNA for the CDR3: TGCAGCGTACCGGGACAGGGGTATGGCTACACCTTC. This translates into CSVPGQGYGYTF.

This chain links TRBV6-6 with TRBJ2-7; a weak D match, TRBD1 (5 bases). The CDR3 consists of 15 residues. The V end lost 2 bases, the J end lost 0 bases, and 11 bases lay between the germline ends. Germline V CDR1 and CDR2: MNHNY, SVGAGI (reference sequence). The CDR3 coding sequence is TGTGCCAGCAGTTACGGGGCCCTAAGCTCCTACGAGCAGTACTTC. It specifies CASSYGALSSYEQYF.

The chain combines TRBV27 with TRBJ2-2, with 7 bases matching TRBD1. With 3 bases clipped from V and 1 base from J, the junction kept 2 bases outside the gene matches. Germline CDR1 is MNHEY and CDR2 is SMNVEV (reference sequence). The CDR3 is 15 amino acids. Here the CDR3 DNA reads TGTGCCAGCAGTTTTGGACAGGAGAACACCGGGGAGCTGTTTTTT. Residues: CASSFGQENTGELFF.

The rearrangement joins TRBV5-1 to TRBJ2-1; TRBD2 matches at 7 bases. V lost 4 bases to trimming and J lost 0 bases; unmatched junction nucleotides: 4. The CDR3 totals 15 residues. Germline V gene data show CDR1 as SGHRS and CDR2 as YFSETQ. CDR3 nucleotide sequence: TGCGCCAGCAGCCAAGCGGGGAACTCCTACAATGAGCAGTTCTTC. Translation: CASSQAGNSYNEQFF.

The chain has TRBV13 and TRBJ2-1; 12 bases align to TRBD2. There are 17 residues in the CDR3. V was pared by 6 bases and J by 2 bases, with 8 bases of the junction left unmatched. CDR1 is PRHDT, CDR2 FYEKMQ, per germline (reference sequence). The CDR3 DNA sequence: TGTGCCAGCAGTCCCTTTGGACTAGCGGGAACCTACAATGAGCAGTTCTTC. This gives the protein CASSPFGLAGTYNEQFF.

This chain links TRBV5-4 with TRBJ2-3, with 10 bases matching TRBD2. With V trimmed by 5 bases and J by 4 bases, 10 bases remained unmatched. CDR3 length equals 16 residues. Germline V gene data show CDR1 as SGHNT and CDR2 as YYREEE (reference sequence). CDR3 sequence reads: CASRLGLAGVSDTQYF. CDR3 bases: TGTGCCAGCAGACTAGGGCTAGCGGGAGTTTCAGATACGCAGTATTTT.

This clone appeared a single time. In DNA form, the CDR3 reads TGTGCCAGCAGCCCTAGACAGCAACTTCGACACAAATCCTACGAGCAGTACTTC. Translation: CASSPRQQLRHKSYEQYF. J is TRBJ2-7 and V is TRBV6-2 or TRBV6-3; a weak D match, TRBD1 (5 bases). Trimming cost V 6 bases and J 1 base, with 25 bases left between them. Germline CDR1 and CDR2: MNHEY and SVGEGT. The CDR3 contains 18 residues.

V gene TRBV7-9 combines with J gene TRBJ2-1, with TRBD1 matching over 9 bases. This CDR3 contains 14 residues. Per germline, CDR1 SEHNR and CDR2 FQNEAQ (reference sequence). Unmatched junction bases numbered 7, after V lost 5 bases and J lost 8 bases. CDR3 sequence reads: CASSKTDRGDEQFF. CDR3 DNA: TGTGCCAGCAGCAAAACGGACAGGGGTGATGAGCAGTTCTTC. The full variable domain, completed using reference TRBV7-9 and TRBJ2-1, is DTGVSQNPRHKITKRGQNVTFRCDPISEHNRLYWYRQTLGQGPEFLTYFQNEAQLEKSRLLSDRFSAERPKGSFSTLEIQRTEQGDSAMYLCASSKTDRGDEQFFGPGTRLTVL.

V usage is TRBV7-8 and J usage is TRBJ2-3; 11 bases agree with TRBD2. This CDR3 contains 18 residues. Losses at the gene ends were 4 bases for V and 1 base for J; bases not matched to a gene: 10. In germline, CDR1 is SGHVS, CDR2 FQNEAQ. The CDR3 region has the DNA TGTGCCAGCAGCTCCCAGCCCCTAGCGGGGGGACGCACAGATACGCAGTATTTT. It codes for CASSSQPLAGGRTDTQYF.

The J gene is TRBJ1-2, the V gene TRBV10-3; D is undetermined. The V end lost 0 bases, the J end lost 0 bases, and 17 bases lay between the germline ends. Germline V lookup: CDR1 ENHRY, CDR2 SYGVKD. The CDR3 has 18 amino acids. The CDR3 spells CAISESLTTSQSNYGYTF. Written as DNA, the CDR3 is TGTGCCATCAGTGAGTCCCTCACGACATCCCAGTCTAACTATGGCTACACCTTC.

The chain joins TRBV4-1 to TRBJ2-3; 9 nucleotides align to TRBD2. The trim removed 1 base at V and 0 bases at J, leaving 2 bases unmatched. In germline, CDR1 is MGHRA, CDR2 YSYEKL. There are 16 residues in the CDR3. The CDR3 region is CASSQVAGGSTDTQYF. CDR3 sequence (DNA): TGCGCCAGCAGCCAAGTGGCGGGAGGGAGCACAGATACGCAGTATTTT.

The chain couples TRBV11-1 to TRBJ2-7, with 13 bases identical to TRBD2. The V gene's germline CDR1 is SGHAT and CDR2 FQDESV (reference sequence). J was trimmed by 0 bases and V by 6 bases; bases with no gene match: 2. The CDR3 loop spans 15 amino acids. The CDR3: CASRTSGGSSYEQYF. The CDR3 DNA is TGTGCCAGCAGGACTAGCGGGGGGTCCTCCTACGAGCAGTACTTC.

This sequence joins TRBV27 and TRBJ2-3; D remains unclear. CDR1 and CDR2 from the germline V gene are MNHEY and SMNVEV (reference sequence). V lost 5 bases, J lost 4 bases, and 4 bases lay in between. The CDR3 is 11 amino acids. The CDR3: CASSGPDTQYF. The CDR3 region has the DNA TGTGCCAGCAGTGGCCCAGATACGCAGTATTTT.

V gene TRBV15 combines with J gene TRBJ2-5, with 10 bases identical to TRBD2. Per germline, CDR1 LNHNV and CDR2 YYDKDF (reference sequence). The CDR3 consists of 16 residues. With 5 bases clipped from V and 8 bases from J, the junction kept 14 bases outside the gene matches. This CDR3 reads CATSRISGGTGGTQYF. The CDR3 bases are TGTGCCACCAGCCGAATTAGCGGGGGGACGGGGGGAACCCAGTACTTC. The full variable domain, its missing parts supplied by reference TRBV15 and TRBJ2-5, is DAMVIQNPRYQVTQFGKPVTLSCSQTLNHNVMYWYQQKSSQAPKLLFHYYDKDFNNEADTPDNFQSRRPNTSFCFLDIRSPGLGDTAMYLCATSRISGGTGGTQYFGPGTRLLVL.